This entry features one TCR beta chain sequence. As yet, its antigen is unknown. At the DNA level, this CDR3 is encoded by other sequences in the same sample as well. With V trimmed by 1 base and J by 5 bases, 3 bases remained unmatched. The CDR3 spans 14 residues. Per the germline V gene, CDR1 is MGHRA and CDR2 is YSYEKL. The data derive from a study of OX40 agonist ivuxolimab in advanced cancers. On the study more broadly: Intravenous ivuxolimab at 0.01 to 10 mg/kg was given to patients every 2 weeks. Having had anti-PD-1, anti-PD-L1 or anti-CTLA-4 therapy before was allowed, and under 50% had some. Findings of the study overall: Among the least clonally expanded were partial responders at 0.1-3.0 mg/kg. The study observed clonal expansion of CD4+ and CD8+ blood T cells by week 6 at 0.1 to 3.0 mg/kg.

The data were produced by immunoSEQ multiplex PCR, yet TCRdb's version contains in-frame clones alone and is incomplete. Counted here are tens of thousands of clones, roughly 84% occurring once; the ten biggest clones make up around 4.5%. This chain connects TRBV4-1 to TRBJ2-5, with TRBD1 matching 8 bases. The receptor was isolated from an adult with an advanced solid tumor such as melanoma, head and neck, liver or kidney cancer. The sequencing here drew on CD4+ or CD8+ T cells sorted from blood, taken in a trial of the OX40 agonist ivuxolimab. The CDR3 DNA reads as TGCGCCAGCAGCCAAGCAGGGGGCGCGGAGACCCAGTACTTC. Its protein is CASSQAGGAETQYF.